Sequencing of this TCR beta chain was carried out in a study of PD-L1 blockade in urothelial cancer. Study in general: Patients, treated from about 2014 onward, received atezolizumab 1,200 mg intravenously every 3 weeks. About 85% of the roughly 30 patients were males with bladder-origin urothelial cancer. Specimens of blood held a median count of approximately 150,000 T cells.

Time point denoted: peripheral blood 6 weeks after treatment start. Using immunoSEQ multiplex PCR, the repertoire was profiled, and TCRdb retains in-frame clones only, with some absent. The sample yields more than 90,000 clones, around 93% seen once. V trimming: 4 bases; J trimming: 5 bases; junction bases outside the gene matches: 2. This CDR3 has 12 residues. Germline V gene sequence: CDR1 GTSNPN, CDR2 SVGIG (reference sequence). The sample here was PBMCs, taken around atezolizumab (anti-PD-L1) treatment. The chain links TRBV30 to TRBJ2-1; TRBD2 aligns across 7 bases. The clonotype originates from a man aged 55 to 70 with urothelial cancer. The CDR3: CAWTSGNNEQFF. CDR3 nucleotide sequence: TGTGCCTGGACTAGCGGAAACAATGAGCAGTTCTTC.